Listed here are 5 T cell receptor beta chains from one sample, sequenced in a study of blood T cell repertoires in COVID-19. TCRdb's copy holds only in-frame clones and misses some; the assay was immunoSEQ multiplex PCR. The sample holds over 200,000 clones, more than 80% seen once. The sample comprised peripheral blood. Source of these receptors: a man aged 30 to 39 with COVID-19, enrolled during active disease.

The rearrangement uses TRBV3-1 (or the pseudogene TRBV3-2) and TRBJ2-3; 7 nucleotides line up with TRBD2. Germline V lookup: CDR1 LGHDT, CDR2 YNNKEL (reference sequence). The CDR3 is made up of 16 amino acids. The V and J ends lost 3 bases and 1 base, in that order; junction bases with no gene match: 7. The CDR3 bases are TGTGCCAGCAGCCAGCAGAGGCTAGCGGGCACAGATACGCAGTATTTT. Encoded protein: CASSQQRLAGTDTQYF.

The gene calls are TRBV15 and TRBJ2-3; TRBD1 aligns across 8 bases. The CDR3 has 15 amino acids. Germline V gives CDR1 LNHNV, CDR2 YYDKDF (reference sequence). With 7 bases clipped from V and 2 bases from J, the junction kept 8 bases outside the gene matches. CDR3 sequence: CATTPQGDNTDTQYF. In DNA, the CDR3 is TGTGCCACCACCCCACAGGGGGATAACACAGATACGCAGTATTTT.

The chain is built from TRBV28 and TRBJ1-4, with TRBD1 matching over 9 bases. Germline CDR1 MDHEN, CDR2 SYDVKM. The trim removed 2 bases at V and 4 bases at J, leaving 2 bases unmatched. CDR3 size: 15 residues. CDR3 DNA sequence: TGTGCCAGCAGTTTACCGGGACAGGGTAATGAAAAACTGTTTTTT. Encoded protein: CASSLPGQGNEKLFF.

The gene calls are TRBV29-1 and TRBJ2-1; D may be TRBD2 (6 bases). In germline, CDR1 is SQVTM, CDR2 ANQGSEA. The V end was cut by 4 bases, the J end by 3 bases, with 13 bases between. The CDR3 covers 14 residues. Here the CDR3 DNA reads TGCAGCGTTGTTGGGGAGGTCAACTACAATGAGCAGTTCTTC. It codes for CSVVGEVNYNEQFF.

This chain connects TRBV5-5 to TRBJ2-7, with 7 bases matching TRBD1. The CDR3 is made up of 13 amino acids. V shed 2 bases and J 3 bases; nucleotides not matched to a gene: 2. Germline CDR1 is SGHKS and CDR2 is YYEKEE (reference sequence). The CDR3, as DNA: TGTGCCAGCAGCTTCAGACAGGGCTACGAGCAGTACTTC. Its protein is CASSFRQGYEQYF.